This T cell receptor beta chain was sequenced in a study of cytotoxic CD8 clonotypes in ibrutinib-treated CLL. Study observations and caveats: Baseline clonality was higher than in age-matched healthy donors and moved in step with circulating CD8+ T-cell counts. Samples from sustained-remission and progressing patients were taken at different times. Clonality rose at ibrutinib response and fell back toward baseline at progression.

This clone was recorded once. The antigen is unknown. Using immunoSEQ multiplex PCR, the repertoire was profiled, and TCRdb retains in-frame clones only, with some absent. Among roughly 300,000 clones, 76% were seen once, and the ten largest hold 5.6%. In germline, CDR1 is MGHRA, CDR2 YSYEKL. Trimming cost V 5 bases and J 2 bases; bases outside gene matches: 4. The CDR3 covers 16 residues. Sequenced material: PBMCs, taken at disease progression, from a patient treated with ibrutinib. The clonotype comes from a human donor with chronic lymphocytic leukemia. The gene calls are TRBV4-1 and TRBJ2-1; 12 bases fit TRBD2. For the CDR3, the DNA is TGCGCCAGCAGCGACTGGACTAGCGGGGCCTACAATGAGCAGTTCTTC. Encoded protein: CASSDWTSGAYNEQFF.